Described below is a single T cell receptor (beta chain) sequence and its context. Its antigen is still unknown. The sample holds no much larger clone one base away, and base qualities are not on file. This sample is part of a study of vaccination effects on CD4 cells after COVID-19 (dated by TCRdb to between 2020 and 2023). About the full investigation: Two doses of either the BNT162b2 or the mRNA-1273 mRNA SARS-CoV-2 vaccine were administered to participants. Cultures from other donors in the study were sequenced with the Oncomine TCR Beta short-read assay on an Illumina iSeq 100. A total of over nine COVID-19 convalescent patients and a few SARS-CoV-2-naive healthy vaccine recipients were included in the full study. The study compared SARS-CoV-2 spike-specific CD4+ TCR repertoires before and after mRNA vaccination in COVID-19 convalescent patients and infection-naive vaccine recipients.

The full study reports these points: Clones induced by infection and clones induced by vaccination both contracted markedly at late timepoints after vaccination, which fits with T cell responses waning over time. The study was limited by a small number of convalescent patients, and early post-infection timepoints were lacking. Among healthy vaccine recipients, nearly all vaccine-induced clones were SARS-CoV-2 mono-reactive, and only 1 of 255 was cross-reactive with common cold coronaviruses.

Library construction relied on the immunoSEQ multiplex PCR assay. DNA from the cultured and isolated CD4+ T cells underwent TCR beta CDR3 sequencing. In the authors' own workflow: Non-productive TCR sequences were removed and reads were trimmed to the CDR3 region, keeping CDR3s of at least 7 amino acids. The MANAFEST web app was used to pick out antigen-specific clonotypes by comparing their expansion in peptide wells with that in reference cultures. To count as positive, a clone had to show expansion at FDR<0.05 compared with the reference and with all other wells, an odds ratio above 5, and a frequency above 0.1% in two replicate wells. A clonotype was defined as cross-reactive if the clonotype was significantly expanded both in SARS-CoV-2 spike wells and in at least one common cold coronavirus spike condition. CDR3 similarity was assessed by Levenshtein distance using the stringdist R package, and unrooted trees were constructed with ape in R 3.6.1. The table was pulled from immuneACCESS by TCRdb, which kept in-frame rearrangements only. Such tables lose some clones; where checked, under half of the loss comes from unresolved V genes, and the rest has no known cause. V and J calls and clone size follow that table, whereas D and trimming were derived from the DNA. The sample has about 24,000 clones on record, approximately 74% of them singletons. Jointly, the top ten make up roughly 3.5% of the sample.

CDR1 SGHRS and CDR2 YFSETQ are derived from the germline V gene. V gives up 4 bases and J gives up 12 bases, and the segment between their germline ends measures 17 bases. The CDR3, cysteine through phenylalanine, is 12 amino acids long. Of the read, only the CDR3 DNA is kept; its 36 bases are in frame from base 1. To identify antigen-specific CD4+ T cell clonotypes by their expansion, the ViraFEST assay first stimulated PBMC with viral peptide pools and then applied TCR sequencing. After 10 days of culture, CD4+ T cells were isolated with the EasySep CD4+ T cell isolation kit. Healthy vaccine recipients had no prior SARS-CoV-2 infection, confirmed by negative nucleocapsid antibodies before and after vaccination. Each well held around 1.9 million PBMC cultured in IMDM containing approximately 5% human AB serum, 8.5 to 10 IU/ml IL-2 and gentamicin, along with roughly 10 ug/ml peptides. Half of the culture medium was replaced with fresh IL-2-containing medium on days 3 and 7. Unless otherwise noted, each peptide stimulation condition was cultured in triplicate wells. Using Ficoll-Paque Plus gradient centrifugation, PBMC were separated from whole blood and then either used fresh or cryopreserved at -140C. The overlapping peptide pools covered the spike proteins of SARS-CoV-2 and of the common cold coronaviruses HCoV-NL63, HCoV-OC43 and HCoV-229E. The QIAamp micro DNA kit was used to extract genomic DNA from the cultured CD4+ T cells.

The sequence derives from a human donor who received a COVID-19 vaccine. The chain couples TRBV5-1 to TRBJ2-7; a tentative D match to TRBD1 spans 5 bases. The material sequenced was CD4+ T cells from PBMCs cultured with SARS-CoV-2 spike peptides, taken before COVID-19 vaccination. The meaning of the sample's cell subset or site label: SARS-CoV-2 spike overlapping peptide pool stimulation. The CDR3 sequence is CASSLMGQLMYF. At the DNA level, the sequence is TGCGCCAGCAGCCTGATGGGGCAGCTCATGTACTTC.